This T cell receptor beta chain was sequenced during a study of long-term antiretroviral therapy in people with HIV. Findings and limits, study-wide: Clonotypes expanded prior to ART showed repertoire dominance at all sampled time points. ART-treated samples gained diversity yet remained below transplant donor controls. For ART adherence, viral resistance and therapy changes, no data were available.

Ahead of DNA extraction, samples held about 0.95-11 million cryopreserved PBMC each. Assay version v3.0 of immunoSEQ was used, and it was run at survey level. Method: immunoSEQ multiplex PCR; TCRdb's copy keeps in-frame clones and lacks some. Of about 11,000 clones listed, 80% to 90% are singletons. CDR1 and CDR2 from the germline V gene are SEHNR and FQNEAQ (reference sequence). Losses at the gene ends were 5 bases for V and 3 bases for J; bases not matched to a gene: 4. This CDR3 region has 13 residues. This clone was counted a few times. Its cognate antigen is unknown. Source: unsorted PBMCs, taken less than 7.5 years after starting antiretroviral therapy. The source is a man aged 50 to 59 with HIV. The chain joins TRBV7-9 to TRBJ2-7, with TRBD1 matching over 7 bases. Here the CDR3 DNA reads TGTGCCAGCAGCGAAAGACAGGGCTACGAGCAGTACTTC. Translated: CASSERQGYEQYF.